This T cell receptor (beta chain) was identified during a study of shared clonotypes between healthy human individuals. Broader study findings: Only blood was sampled; tissue repertoires likely differ. Across a handful of donors, naive CD4 shared roughly 5.1%, naive CD8 over 3%, memory CD4 about 2.4%, memory CD8 roughly 0.37%.

Replicate PCRs for sorted subsets used about 200 ng DNA; this equaled around 29,000 T cell genomes. Data came from immunoSEQ multiplex PCR; TCRdb stores just in-frame clones and leaves some out. The table shows roughly 2.4 million clones, with approximately 94% occurring only once. As regards this clone: Antigen unknown. This same CDR3 is encoded by further DNA sequences in the sample.

Naive CD45RA+ and memory CD45RA-negative subsets were split from CD4+ cells. The TCR originated in a man younger than 35 in good health. The material sequenced was naive CD4+ T cells sorted from blood. Stated subset: CD45RA+ positively selected.

CDR3 loop: CASSPGQNQPQHF. The DNA for the CDR3 is TGTGCCAGCAGCCCCGGGCAGAATCAGCCCCAGCATTTT. The chain employs TRBV7-2 and TRBJ1-5, with no clear D. Germline CDR1 SGHTA, CDR2 FQGNSA. The CDR3 sequence is 13 residues long. Deletions cut 5 bases from V and 4 bases from J, with 9 bases between.